The source of this T cell receptor beta chain is a study of blood T cell repertoires in COVID-19. At the level of the study: Specimens from acute and convalescent COVID-19 originated in the United States, Italy and Spain. T cells, B-cell-depleted T cells, or PBMCs provided the cDNA or gDNA that served as material.

Deletions cut 2 bases from V and 14 bases from J, with 13 bases between. Germline CDR1 and CDR2: MNHEY and SMNVEV (reference sequence). The CDR3 has 12 amino acids. Authors' data handling: Amplification of reference gene primers was used by the study to estimate nucleated cell counts. TCRdb keeps only in-frame clones here, not all; method: immunoSEQ multiplex PCR. From that table come the V and J calls and clone size; the DNA was used to work out D and trimming. The data contain around 180,000 clones, 88% of them seen just once; the ten biggest clones take up roughly 4%. This receptor was identified in a woman aged 25 to 39 with acute or convalescent COVID-19. The sample consisted of peripheral blood. The V and J genes are TRBV27 and TRBJ2-1, with a tentative D call TRBD2 (6 bases). CDR3 loop: CASSLPPGVEFF. The DNA for the CDR3 is TGTGCCAGCAGTTTACCCCCGGGAGTGGAGTTCTTC.